The 32 T cell receptor beta chains reported below all come from one sample, sequenced in a study of OX40 agonist ivuxolimab in advanced cancers. Clones were read by immunoSEQ multiplex PCR, and TCRdb kept only the in-frame ones, dropping some. Of around 27,000 clones in the sample, about 70% were seen once. The sample was CD4+ or CD8+ T cells sorted from blood, taken in a trial of the OX40 agonist ivuxolimab. These receptors all stem from an adult with an advanced solid tumor such as melanoma, head and neck, liver or kidney cancer.

The chain employs TRBV4-1 and TRBJ1-6; D gene ambiguous. Deletions cut 2 bases from V and 7 bases from J, with 12 bases between. CDR1 is MGHRA and CDR2 is YSYEKL in the germline V gene. CDR3 length equals 15 residues. The chain's CDR3 is CASSQYGTENSPLHF. The CDR3 DNA is TGCGCCAGCAGCCAATATGGTACAGAAAATTCACCCCTCCACTTT.

This clone was seen a single time. The chain combines TRBV27 with TRBJ2-1, with 10 nucleotides matching TRBD2. V was clipped by 6 bases and J by 3 bases; unmatched bases: 8. This CDR3 comprises 16 residues. Germline V gene lookup returns CDR1 MNHEY and CDR2 SMNVEV (reference sequence). The CDR3 DNA sequence: TGTGCCAGCAGCCCCCCCCGGACTAGCGGCTACAATGAGCAGTTCTTC. This codes for CASSPPRTSGYNEQFF.

The chain has TRBV27 and TRBJ2-7, with D possibly matching TRBD1 (6 bases). The germline gives CDR1 MNHEY, CDR2 SMNVEV (reference sequence). The CDR3 extends over 16 amino acids. Trimming removed 5 bases at V and 2 bases at J, with 19 bases between. The CDR3 DNA reads TGTGCCAGCAGTCATTCAAAGGGGGAAAATGCCTACGAGCAGTACTTC. Residues: CASSHSKGENAYEQYF.

The J gene is TRBJ2-7, the V gene TRBV6-5; 7 nucleotides align to TRBD1. Germline lookup yields CDR1 MNHEY and CDR2 SVGAGI. The CDR3 consists of 16 residues. V trimming: 2 bases; J trimming: 3 bases; junction bases outside the gene matches: 10. The CDR3 DNA sequence: TGTGCCAGCAGTTACCTTCCGACAGGGTTATACTACGAGCAGTACTTC. Protein product: CASSYLPTGLYYEQYF.

This clone was seen a few times. This chain uses TRBV5-6 with TRBJ2-7, with D unclear. V was cut by 1 base and J by 3 bases, with 5 bases left in between. CDR3 length equals 12 residues. The V gene's germline CDR1 is SGHDT and CDR2 YYEEEE. The CDR3 here is CASSLSDYEQYF. CDR3 coding DNA: TGTGCCAGCAGCTTGTCGGACTACGAGCAGTACTTC.

This CDR3 reads CASSWGGTGELFF. As DNA, the CDR3 is TGTGCCAGCAGCTGGGGGGGAACCGGGGAGCTGTTTTTT. V usage is TRBV5-8 and J usage is TRBJ2-2, with 7 bases that match TRBD2. The CDR3 extends over 13 amino acids. Trimming cost V 3 bases and J 5 bases; bases outside gene matches: 1. Per the germline V gene, CDR1 is SGHTS and CDR2 is YDEGEE.

The chain recombines TRBV27 with TRBJ1-1, with 8 bases fitting TRBD1. Germline values: CDR1 MNHEY, CDR2 SMNVEV (reference sequence). The CDR3 extends over 17 amino acids. The ends lost 1 base at V and 5 bases at J; junction bases unmatched: 12. The CDR3 here is CASSLFLTGGIGTEAFF. The CDR3 DNA sequence: TGTGCCAGCAGTTTATTCCTAACAGGGGGAATCGGAACTGAAGCTTTCTTT.

This clone has only a few counts. The CDR3 loop reads CASSSPGRVYEQYF. The CDR3 DNA reads as TGTGCCAGCAGTTCACCGGGACGGGTCTACGAGCAGTACTTC. The V call is TRBV27, the J call TRBJ2-7; D possibly uses TRBD1 or TRBD2 (5 bases each). V shed 4 bases and J shed 3 bases, with 13 bases lying between them. Looked up from germline, CDR1 is MNHEY and CDR2 is SMNVEV (reference sequence). The CDR3 has 14 amino acids.

The rearrangement uses TRBV7-2 and TRBJ2-2, with a tentative D call TRBD2 (6 bases). Germline CDR1 and CDR2: SGHTA and FQGNSA. The ends were cut back, 5 bases at V and 3 bases at J, with 13 bases in the middle. The CDR3 loop spans 15 amino acids. The CDR3 DNA reads TGTGCCAGCAGCCCCCGGGACTCCTACACCGGGGAGCTGTTTTTT. It codes for CASSPRDSYTGELFF.

The table lists this clone with a few counts. This chain joins TRBV9 and TRBJ2-3, with a tentative D call TRBD2 (5 bases). CDR3 length: 15 residues. Looked up from germline, CDR1 is SGDLS and CDR2 is YYNGEE. V lost 0 bases and J 5 bases, leaving 13 bases between the germline ends. CDR3 in DNA: TGTGCCAGCAGCGTAGGAATCGAGAGGGTAGATACGCAGTATTTT. Protein product: CASSVGIERVDTQYF.

This clone was counted a few times. The CDR3 DNA reads TGCAGTGCTAGGCCTGTAAACGAGCAGTACTTC. Translation gives CSARPVNEQYF. The chain employs TRBV20-1 and TRBJ2-7; D ambiguous. V lost 3 bases to trimming and J lost 5 bases, with 8 bases between them. Germline V gene lookup returns CDR1 DFQATT and CDR2 SNEGSKA (reference sequence). This CDR3 is 11 amino acids long.

In its sample, this clone is medium-sized (0.01 to 0.1%). This chain uses TRBV2 with TRBJ2-7, with 7 nucleotides matching TRBD1. Losses at the gene ends were 8 bases for V and 2 bases for J; bases not matched to a gene: 9. From germline, CDR1 is SNHLY and CDR2 FYNNEI. The CDR3 covers 14 residues. The CDR3 is CASVTGVGTYEQYF. The CDR3, as DNA: TGTGCCAGCGTCACAGGGGTGGGGACCTACGAGCAGTACTTC.

This clone appeared a few times. CDR3 residues: CASSLVAPANYGYTF. DNA for the CDR3: TGTGCCAGCAGCTTAGTTGCCCCGGCTAACTATGGCTACACCTTC. V usage is TRBV7-9 and J usage is TRBJ1-2; D remains unclear. The CDR3 loop spans 15 amino acids. CDR1 and CDR2 from the germline V gene are SEHNR and FQNEAQ (reference sequence). V was pared by 1 base and J by 0 bases, with 9 bases between.

The chain is built from TRBV6-6 and TRBJ2-7; 8 bases map to TRBD2. J was trimmed by 2 bases and V by 5 bases; bases with no gene match: 5. The germline V gene has CDR1 MNHNY and CDR2 SVGAGI (reference sequence). The CDR3 spans 14 residues. CDR3 loop: CASSPAGGPYEQYF. DNA for the CDR3: TGTGCCAGCAGTCCCGCGGGGGGCCCCTACGAGCAGTACTTC.

The CDR3 here is CASSLGGSEAFF. Written as DNA, the CDR3 is TGTGCCAGCAGCTTAGGCGGGTCTGAAGCTTTCTTT. The V call is TRBV7-6, the J call TRBJ1-1; no reliable D call. This CDR3 has 12 amino acids. V was shortened by 1 base and J by 6 bases, with 6 bases between the two germline ends. CDR1 and CDR2 from the germline V gene are SGHVS and FNYEAQ. Variable domain in full (rest from reference TRBV7-6 and TRBJ1-1): GAGVSQSPRYKVTKRGQDVALRCDPISGHVSLYWYRQALGQGPEFLTYFNYEAQQDKSGLPNDRFSAERPEGSISTLTIQRTEQRDSAMYRCASSLGGSEAFFGQGTRLTVV.

This sequence joins TRBV7-2 and TRBJ1-2; D not certain. This CDR3 has 14 residues. Trimming removed 1 base from V and 6 bases from J, with 12 bases in between. Germline CDR1 is SGHTA and CDR2 is FQGNSA. As DNA, the CDR3 is TGTGCCAGCAGCTTAGGAGCTAGGGCCCATGGCTACACCTTC. This encodes CASSLGARAHGYTF.

This clone has only one observation. The V call is TRBV7-8, the J call TRBJ2-1; a weak D match, TRBD1 (6 bases). V was shortened by 3 bases and J by 5 bases, with 8 bases between the two germline ends. The CDR3 extends over 13 amino acids. Germline loops: CDR1 SGHVS, CDR2 FQNEAQ. CDR3 residues: CASSLYRDNEQFF. CDR3 nucleotides: TGTGCCAGCAGCTTGTACAGGGACAATGAGCAGTTCTTC.

This sequence joins TRBV6-1 and TRBJ2-7, with TRBD1 as a possible D gene (5 bases). The V gene lost 5 bases and the J gene lost 0 bases, with 8 bases spanning the gap. The CDR3 length is 13 residues. Germline V lookup: CDR1 MNHNS, CDR2 SASEGT. The CDR3 region has the DNA TGTGCCAGCAGTCAGGACAACTCCTACGAGCAGTACTTC. Translating gives CASSQDNSYEQYF.

This clone was counted a few times. The chain joins TRBV9 to TRBJ2-7; D gene ambiguous. Per germline, CDR1 SGDLS and CDR2 YYNGEE. V gave up 4 bases and J gave up 3 bases, with 8 bases separating them. This CDR3 has 12 residues. CDR3 loop: CASSSDGYEQYF. CDR3 nucleotides: TGTGCCAGCAGCTCGGACGGCTACGAGCAGTACTTC.

This clone appeared once. The rearrangement links TRBV6-5 to TRBJ2-3, with TRBD1 as a possible D gene (6 bases). The germline V and J ends were trimmed by 5 bases and 1 base, with 13 bases remaining between them. CDR3 length: 15 residues. Germline values: CDR1 MNHEY, CDR2 SVGAGI. The CDR3 DNA reads as TGTGCCAGCAGTCAAACAGGGTCGCGCACAGATACGCAGTATTTT. Translation: CASSQTGSRTDTQYF.

This chain uses TRBV7-8 with TRBJ1-5; D unclear. V lost 1 base and J 2 bases, leaving 15 bases between the germline ends. This CDR3 contains 17 residues. The germline gives CDR1 SGHVS, CDR2 FQNEAQ. The DNA for the CDR3 is TGTGCCAGCAGCTTAGGTTCGGGAGGGCTGGGCAATCAGCCCCAGCATTTT. Protein product: CASSLGSGGLGNQPQHF.

The gene calls are TRBV5-4 and TRBJ2-7; a weak D match, TRBD2 (6 bases). With 2 bases removed from V and 2 bases from J, the gap between germline ends came to 14 bases. There are 15 residues in the CDR3. The germline gives CDR1 SGHNT, CDR2 YYREEE (reference sequence). The CDR3 loop reads CASSLGWGDPYEQYF. In DNA, the CDR3 is TGTGCCAGCAGCTTAGGATGGGGGGATCCCTACGAGCAGTACTTC.

In this sample, this clone turned up a few times. The CDR3 DNA follows: TGTGCCAGCAGCCCCTCCTTGGAAGGTGAGCAGTTCTTC. Amino acid sequence: CASSPSLEGEQFF. The chain couples TRBV14 to TRBJ2-1; D unclear. Germline CDR1 SGHDN, CDR2 FVKESK. Trimming stripped 4 bases from V and 9 bases from J, with 13 bases between. This CDR3 region has 13 residues.

The sample holds one count of this clone. The genes are TRBV7-6 and TRBJ1-2, with a possible D match to TRBD1 (6 bases). The V gene's germline CDR1 is SGHVS and CDR2 FNYEAQ. The CDR3 length is 13 residues. Trimming stripped 1 base from V and 5 bases from J, with 8 bases between. This CDR3 is CASSLEGGYGYTF. The CDR3 DNA follows: TGTGCCAGCAGCTTAGAGGGGGGTTATGGCTACACCTTC.

The V call is TRBV27, the J call TRBJ1-5, with D uncertain. V gave up 4 bases and J gave up 1 base, with 8 bases separating them. Germline loops: CDR1 MNHEY, CDR2 SMNVEV (reference sequence). This CDR3 comprises 14 residues. The CDR3 here is CASSSGESNQPQHF. Here the CDR3 DNA reads TGTGCCAGCAGTTCAGGTGAAAGCAATCAGCCCCAGCATTTT.

In this sample, this clone turned up once. The rearrangement joins TRBV9 to TRBJ1-4, with D unresolved. CDR1 and CDR2 from the germline V gene are SGDLS and YYNGEE. V was clipped by 0 bases and J by 4 bases, with 7 bases between them. The CDR3 covers 14 residues. In DNA, the CDR3 is TGTGCCAGCAGCGTAGCGGACGGTAATGAAAAACTGTTTTTT. Amino acid sequence: CASSVADGNEKLFF. Variable domain in full (rest from reference TRBV9 and TRBJ1-4): DSGVTQTPKHLITATGQRVTLRCSPRSGDLSVYWYQQSLDQGLQFLIQYYNGEERAKGNILERFSAQQFPDLHSELNLSSLELGDSALYFCASSVADGNEKLFFGSGTQLSVL.

This clone was observed once. One end of the junction does not line up with germline, which may come from a read error. The V call is TRBV7-7, the J call TRBJ2-1, with TRBD2 as a possible D gene (7 bases). Germline assignment: CDR1 SSHAT and CDR2 FNYEAQ (reference sequence). This CDR3 region has 14 residues. The CDR3 loop reads CASSLFGGRNEQFF. CDR3 sequence (DNA): TGTGCTAGCAGCCTTTTCGGGGGGCGGAATGAGCAGTTCTTC.

The chain uses TRBV13 and TRBJ2-5; 13 nucleotides match TRBD2. CDR1 and CDR2 from the germline V gene are PRHDT and FYEKMQ (reference sequence). This CDR3 comprises 16 residues. V trimming: 5 bases; J trimming: 2 bases; junction bases outside the gene matches: 5. DNA of the CDR3: TGTGCCAGCAGCGACCGGACTAGCGGGAGTCAAGAGACCCAGTACTTC. Amino acids: CASSDRTSGSQETQYF.

The chain couples TRBV7-9 to TRBJ1-1; tentative D call: TRBD1 (5 bases). CDR3 length: 15 residues. CDR1 and CDR2 from the germline V gene are SEHNR and FQNEAQ (reference sequence). The ends were cut back, 4 bases at V and 4 bases at J, with 16 bases in the middle. The CDR3: CASSSEEGLSTEAFF. DNA of the CDR3: TGTGCCAGCAGCTCAGAGGAGGGGCTGAGCACTGAAGCTTTCTTT. Complete variable domain (other parts from reference TRBV7-9 and TRBJ1-1): DTGVSQNPRHKITKRGQNVTFRCDPISEHNRLYWYRQTLGQGPEFLTYFQNEAQLEKSRLLSDRFSAERPKGSFSTLEIQRTEQGDSAMYLCASSSEEGLSTEAFFGQGTRLTVV.

This clone was seen more than once but under ten times. The rearrangement links TRBV19 to TRBJ2-5; 10 bases map to TRBD1. The CDR3 is 16 amino acids. Germline CDR1 reads LNHDA; CDR2 reads SQIVND (reference sequence). V gave up 3 bases and J gave up 5 bases; unmatched junction bases: 9. CDR3 nucleotide sequence: TGTGCCAGTAGTATCGGCAGGGACAGGGGACGTGAGACCCAGTACTTC. Its protein product is CASSIGRDRGRETQYF.

This chain joins TRBV9 and TRBJ2-5; unclear D gene. Trimming took 1 base from V and 2 from J, leaving 9 bases between them. The CDR3 has 14 amino acids. Germline V gives CDR1 SGDLS, CDR2 YYNGEE. The DNA of the CDR3 is TGTGCCAGCAGCGTATTTCCAGGACAAGAGACCCAGTACTTC. This encodes CASSVFPGQETQYF.

This clone has a single count. The rearrangement uses TRBV13 and TRBJ2-7; TRBD2 might be the D (5 bases). Trimming left V 0 bases short and J 3 bases short, with 12 bases between. Germline V gene data show CDR1 as PRHDT and CDR2 as FYEKMQ (reference sequence). The CDR3 length is 15 residues. The CDR3 DNA reads as TGTGCCAGCAGCTTAGGGTCTGGAGGAAACTACGAGCAGTACTTC. This encodes CASSLGSGGNYEQYF.